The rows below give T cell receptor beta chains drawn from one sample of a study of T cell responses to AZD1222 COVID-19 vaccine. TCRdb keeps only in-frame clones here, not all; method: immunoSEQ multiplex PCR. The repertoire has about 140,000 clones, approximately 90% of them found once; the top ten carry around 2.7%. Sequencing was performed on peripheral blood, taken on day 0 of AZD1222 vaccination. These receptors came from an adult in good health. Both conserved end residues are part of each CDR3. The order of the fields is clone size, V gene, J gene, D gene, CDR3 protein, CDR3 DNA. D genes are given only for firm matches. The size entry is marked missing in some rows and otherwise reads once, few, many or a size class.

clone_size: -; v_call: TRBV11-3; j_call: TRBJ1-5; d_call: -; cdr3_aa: CASSIGVDQPQHF; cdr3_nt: TGTGCCAGCAGCATAGGGGTGGACCAGCCCCAGCATTTT
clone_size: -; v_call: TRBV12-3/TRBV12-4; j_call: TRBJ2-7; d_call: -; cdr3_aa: CASSLNSVGEQYF; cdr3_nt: TGTGCCAGCAGCCTCAATTCCGTGGGCGAGCAGTACTTC
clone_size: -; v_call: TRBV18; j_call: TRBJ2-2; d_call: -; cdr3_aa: CASSPKYGSNTGELFF; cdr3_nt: TGTGCCAGCTCACCAAAATACGGGTCGAACACCGGGGAGCTGTTTTTT
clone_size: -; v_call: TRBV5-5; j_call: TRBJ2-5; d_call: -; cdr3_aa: CASSLTGEGSQYF; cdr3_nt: TGTGCCAGCAGCTTGACAGGGGAGGGGTCCCAGTACTTC
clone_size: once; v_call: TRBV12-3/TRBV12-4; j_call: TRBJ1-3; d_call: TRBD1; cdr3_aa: CASRMTGGNTIYF; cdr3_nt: TGTGCCAGCAGGATGACAGGGGGTAACACCATATATTTT
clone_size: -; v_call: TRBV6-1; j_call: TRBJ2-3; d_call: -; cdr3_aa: CASSEIRGGRTDTQYF; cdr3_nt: TGTGCCAGCAGTGAAATTCGCGGGGGCCGCACAGATACGCAGTATTTT
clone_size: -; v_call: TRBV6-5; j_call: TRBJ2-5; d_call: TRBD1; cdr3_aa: CASSLGTGGTKTQYF; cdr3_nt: TGTGCCAGCAGTTTAGGGACAGGGGGCACGAAGACCCAGTACTTC
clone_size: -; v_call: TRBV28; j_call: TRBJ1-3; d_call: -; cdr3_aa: CASNSPEGSSGNTIYF; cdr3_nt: TGTGCCAGCAACTCCCCGGAGGGATCCTCTGGAAACACCATATATTTT
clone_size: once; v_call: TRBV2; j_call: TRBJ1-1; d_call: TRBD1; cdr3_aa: CASSGTGGAGTEAFF; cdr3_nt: TGTGCCAGCAGTGGGACAGGGGGCGCAGGAACTGAAGCTTTCTTT
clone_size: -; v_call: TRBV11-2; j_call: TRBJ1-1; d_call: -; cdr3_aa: CASSPLQGRTEAFF; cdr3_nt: TGTGCCAGCAGCCCACTGCAGGGGAGAACTGAAGCTTTCTTT
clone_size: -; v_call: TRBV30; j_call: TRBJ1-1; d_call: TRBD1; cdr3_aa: CAWNRGSGTTEAFF; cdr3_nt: TGTGCCTGGAACAGGGGGTCAGGAACTACTGAAGCTTTCTTT
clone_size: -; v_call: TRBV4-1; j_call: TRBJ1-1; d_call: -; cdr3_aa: CASSQLGSRMNTEAFF; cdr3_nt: TGCGCCAGCAGCCAGTTGGGTTCTCGGATGAACACTGAAGCTTTCTTT
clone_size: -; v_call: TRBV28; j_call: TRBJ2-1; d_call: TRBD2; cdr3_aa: CASSTIAGGLGNEQFF; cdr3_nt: TGTGCCAGCAGCACTATAGCGGGAGGTTTGGGTAATGAGCAGTTCTTC
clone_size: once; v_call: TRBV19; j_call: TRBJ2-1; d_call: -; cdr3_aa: CASSRGLFSYNEQFF; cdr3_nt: TGTGCCAGTAGTAGGGGACTGTTTTCCTACAATGAGCAGTTCTTC
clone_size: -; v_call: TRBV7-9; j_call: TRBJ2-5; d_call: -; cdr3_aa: CASSLELWETQYF; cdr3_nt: TGTGCCAGCAGCTTAGAACTATGGGAGACCCAGTACTTC
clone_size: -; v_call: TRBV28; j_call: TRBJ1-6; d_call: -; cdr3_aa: CASSSMGDRGSPLHF; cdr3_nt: TGTGCCAGCAGCTCCATGGGGGATAGGGGTTCACCCCTCCACTTT
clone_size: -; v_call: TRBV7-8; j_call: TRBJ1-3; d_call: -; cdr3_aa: CASSPQVRTQNTIYF; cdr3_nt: TGTGCCAGCAGCCCACAGGTCCGGACCCAAAACACCATATATTTT
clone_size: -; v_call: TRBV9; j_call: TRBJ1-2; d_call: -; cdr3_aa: CASSVGLTGGYTF; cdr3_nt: TGTGCCAGCAGCGTAGGATTAACTGGGGGCTACACCTTC
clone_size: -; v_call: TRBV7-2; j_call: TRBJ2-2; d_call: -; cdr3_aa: CASSSHRSTGELFF; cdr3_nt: TGTGCCAGCAGCTCGCACAGGAGCACCGGGGAGCTGTTTTTT
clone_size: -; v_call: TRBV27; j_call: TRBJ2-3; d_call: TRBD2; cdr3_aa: CASSPKAASGSYTDTQYF; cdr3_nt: TGTGCCAGCAGTCCGAAGGCTGCGAGCGGGAGCTACACAGATACGCAGTATTTT
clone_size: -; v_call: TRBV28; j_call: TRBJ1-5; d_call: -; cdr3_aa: CASRRQLVNQPQHF; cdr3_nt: TGTGCCAGCAGGAGACAGCTAGTTAATCAGCCCCAGCATTTT
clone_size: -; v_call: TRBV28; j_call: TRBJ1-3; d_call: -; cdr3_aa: CASSLVGDTIYF; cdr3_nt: TGTGCCAGCAGTTTGGTGGGGGACACCATATATTTT
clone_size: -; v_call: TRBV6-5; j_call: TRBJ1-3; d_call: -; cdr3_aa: CASSYLWENTIYF; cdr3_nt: TGTGCCAGCAGTTACCTGTGGGAAAACACCATATATTTT
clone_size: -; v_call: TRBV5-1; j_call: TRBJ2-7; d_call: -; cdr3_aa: CASSLASRGEQYF; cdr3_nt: TGCGCCAGCAGCTTGGCCTCGAGGGGCGAGCAGTACTTC
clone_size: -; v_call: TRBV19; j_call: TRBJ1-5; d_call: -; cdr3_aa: CASSIQGLQPQHF; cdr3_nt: TGTGCCAGTAGTATACAGGGTCTTCAGCCCCAGCATTTT
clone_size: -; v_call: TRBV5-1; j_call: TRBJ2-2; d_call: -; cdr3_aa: CASSARQGGDTGELFF; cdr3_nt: TGCGCCAGCAGCGCGCGACAGGGAGGAGACACCGGGGAGCTGTTTTTT
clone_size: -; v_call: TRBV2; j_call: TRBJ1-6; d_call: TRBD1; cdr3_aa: CASEGDRGSPLHF; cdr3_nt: TGTGCCAGCGAGGGGGACAGAGGGTCACCCCTCCACTTT
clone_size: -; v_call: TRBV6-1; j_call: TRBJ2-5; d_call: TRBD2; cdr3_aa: CASSEGWTSGGEETQYF; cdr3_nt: TGTGCCAGCAGTGAAGGATGGACTAGCGGGGGGGAGGAGACCCAGTACTTC
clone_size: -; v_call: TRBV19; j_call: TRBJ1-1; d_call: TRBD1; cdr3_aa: CASRTGGTEAFF; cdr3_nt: TGTGCCAGTAGAACAGGGGGCACTGAAGCTTTCTTT
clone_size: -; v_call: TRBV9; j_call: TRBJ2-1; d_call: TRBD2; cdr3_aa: CASSSSGGLGRFF; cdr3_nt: TGTGCCAGCAGCTCTTCCGGGGGACTAGGAAGGTTCTTC
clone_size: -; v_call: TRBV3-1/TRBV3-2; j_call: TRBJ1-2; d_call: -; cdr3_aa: CASSHTGRDGYTF; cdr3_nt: TGTGCCAGCAGCCACACAGGACGGGATGGCTACACCTTC
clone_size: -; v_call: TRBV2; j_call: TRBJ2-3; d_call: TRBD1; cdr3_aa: CAGRQGLLTDTQYF; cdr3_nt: TGTGCCGGCCGACAGGGGCTCCTCACAGATACGCAGTATTTT
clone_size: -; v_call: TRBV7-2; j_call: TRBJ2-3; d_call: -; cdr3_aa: CASSLYAPSPIGDTQYF; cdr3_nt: TGTGCCAGCAGCTTATATGCCCCCTCGCCGATCGGGGATACGCAGTATTTT
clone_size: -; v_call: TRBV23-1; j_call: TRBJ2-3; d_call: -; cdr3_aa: CHWGSADTQYF; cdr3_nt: TGTCATTGGGGGTCGGCAGATACGCAGTATTTT
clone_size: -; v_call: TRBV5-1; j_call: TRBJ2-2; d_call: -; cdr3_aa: CASIHRANTGELFF; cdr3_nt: TGCGCCAGCATCCACAGGGCGAACACCGGGGAGCTGTTTTTT
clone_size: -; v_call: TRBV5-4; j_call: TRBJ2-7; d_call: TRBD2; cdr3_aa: CASSLATAGGPYEQYF; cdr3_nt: TGTGCCAGCAGCTTGGCCACAGCGGGGGGCCCCTACGAGCAGTACTTC
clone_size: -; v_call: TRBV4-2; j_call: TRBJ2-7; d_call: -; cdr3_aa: CASSAATGPYEQYF; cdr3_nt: TGTGCCAGCAGCGCCGCCACGGGCCCCTACGAGCAGTACTTC
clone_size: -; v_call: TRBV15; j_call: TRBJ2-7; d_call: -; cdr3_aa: CATSRAGNDYEQYF; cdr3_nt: TGTGCCACCAGCAGAGCGGGAAATGACTACGAGCAGTACTTC
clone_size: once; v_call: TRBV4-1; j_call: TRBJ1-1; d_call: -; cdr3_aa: CASSQFRDGITEAFF; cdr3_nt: TGCGCCAGCAGCCAGTTCCGGGACGGAATCACTGAAGCTTTCTTT
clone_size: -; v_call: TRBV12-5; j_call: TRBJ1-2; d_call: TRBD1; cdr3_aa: CASGLPGQSYGYTF; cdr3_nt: TGTGCTAGTGGTCTCCCGGGACAGTCCTATGGCTACACCTTC
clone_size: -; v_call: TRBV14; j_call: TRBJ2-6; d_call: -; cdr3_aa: CASSRHTGVGANVLTF; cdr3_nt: TGTGCCAGCAGCCGGCACACGGGGGTTGGGGCCAACGTCCTGACTTTC
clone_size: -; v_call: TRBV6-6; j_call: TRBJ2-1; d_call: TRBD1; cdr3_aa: CASSKGQGPNEQFF; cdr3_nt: TGTGCCAGCAGTAAGGGACAGGGCCCCAATGAGCAGTTCTTC
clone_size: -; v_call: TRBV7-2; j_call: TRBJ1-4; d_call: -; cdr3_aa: CASSSDEKLFF; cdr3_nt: TGTGCCAGCAGCTCAGATGAAAAACTGTTTTTT
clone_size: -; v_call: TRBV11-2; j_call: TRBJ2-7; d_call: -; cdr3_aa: CASSLGDGRYYEQYF; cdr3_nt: TGTGCCAGCAGCTTAGGGGACGGAAGATACTACGAGCAGTACTTC
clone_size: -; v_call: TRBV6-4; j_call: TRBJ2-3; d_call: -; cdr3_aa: CASSDSGGQTDTQYF; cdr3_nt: TGTGCCAGCAGTGACTCTGGGGGGCAGACAGATACGCAGTATTTT
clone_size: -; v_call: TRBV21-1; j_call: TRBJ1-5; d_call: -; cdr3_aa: CASSHVAQPQHF; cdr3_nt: TGTGCCAGCAGCCACGTAGCTCAGCCCCAGCATTTT
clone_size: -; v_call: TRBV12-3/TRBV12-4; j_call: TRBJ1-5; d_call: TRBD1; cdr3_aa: CASSSQGAQPQHF; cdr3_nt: TGTGCCAGCAGTTCCCAGGGGGCTCAGCCCCAGCATTTT
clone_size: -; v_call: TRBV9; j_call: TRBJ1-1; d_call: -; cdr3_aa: CATHPVRPGNTEAFF; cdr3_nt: TGTGCCACCCATCCGGTGCGCCCGGGGAACACTGAAGCTTTCTTT
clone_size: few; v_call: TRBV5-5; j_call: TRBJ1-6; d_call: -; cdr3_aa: CASSLVRLSPLHF; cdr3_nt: TGTGCCAGCAGCTTGGTTAGGCTTTCACCCCTCCACTTT
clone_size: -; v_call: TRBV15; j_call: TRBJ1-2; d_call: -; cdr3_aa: CATLIPGTSGYTF; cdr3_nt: TGTGCCACCTTAATACCCGGTACGAGTGGCTACACCTTC
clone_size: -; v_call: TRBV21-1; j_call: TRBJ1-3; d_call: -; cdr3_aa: CASSKGHRSGNTIYF; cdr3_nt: TGTGCCAGCAGCAAGGGACACCGCTCTGGAAACACCATATATTTT
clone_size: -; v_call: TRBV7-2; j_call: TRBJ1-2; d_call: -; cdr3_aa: CASSLGRPYGYTF; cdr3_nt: TGTGCCAGCAGCTTGGGAAGGCCCTATGGCTACACCTTC